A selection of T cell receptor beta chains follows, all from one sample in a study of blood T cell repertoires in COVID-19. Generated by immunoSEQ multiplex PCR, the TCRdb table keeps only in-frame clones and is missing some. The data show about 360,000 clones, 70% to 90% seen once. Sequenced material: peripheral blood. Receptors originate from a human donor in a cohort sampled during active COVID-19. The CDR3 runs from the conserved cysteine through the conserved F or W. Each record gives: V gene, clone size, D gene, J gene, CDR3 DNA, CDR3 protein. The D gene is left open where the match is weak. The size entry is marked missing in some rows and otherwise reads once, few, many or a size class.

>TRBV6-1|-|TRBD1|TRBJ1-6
TGTGCCAGCAGTGGGACCAGGGGGCCCTCAGGAAGGTCCTATAATTCACCCCTCCACTTT
CASSGTRGPSGRSYNSPLHF
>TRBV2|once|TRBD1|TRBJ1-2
TGTGCCAGCAGTGAAGCGTACAGGGGCGGCTACACCTTC
CASSEAYRGGYTF
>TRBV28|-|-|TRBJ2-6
TGTGCCAGCAGAGATTTCTCACAGGGACCTGGGGCCAACGTCCTGACTTTC
CASRDFSQGPGANVLTF
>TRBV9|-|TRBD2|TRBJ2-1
TGTGCCAGCAGCGTCTTACCATCCCCCGGGACTAGTGAGGGCAATGAGCAGTTCTTC
CASSVLPSPGTSEGNEQFF
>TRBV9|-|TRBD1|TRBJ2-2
TGTGCCAGCAGCTTGCCCCGGGACAGGTCCACCGGGGAGCTGTTTTTT
CASSLPRDRSTGELFF
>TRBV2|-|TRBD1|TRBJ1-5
TGTGCCAGCAGTGTAGGACAGGGGGCCGGGCAGCCCCAGCATTTT
CASSVGQGAGQPQHF
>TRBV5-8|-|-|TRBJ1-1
TGTGCCAGCAGCTTGAGACAGTTGGGGGCTTTCTTT
CASSLRQLGAFF
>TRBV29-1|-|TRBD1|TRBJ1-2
TGCAGCGTTGGGGACAGAGTCTATGGCTACACCTTC
CSVGDRVYGYTF
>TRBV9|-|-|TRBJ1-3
TGTGCCAGCAGCGCCGAATCCATCTTTCATACCGGGACATACTCTGGAAACACCATATATTTT
CASSAESIFHTGTYSGNTIYF
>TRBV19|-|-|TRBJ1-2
TGTGCCAGTAGTATACAGGGTAACACCGGCTATGGCTACACCTTC
CASSIQGNTGYGYTF
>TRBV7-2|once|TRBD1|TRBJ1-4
TGTGCCAGCAGCTCCGAGGGACAGGGAAAACTGTTTTTT
CASSSEGQGKLFF
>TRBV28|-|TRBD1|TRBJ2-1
TGTGCCACAGGGGGATTGACCTACAATGAGCAGTTCTTC
CATGGLTYNEQFF
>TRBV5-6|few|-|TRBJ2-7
TGTGCCAGCAGCTTGGCCAATTACGAGCAGTACTTC
CASSLANYEQYF
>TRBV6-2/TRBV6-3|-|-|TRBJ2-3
TGTGCCAGCAGTTACTCGAGGTTGTCCGATACGCAGTATTTT
CASSYSRLSDTQYF
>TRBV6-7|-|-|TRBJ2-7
TGTGCCAGCAGTTACTACACCACCTACGAGCAGTACTTC
CASSYYTTYEQYF
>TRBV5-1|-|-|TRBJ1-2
TGCGCCAGCAGCTTGGATGAGGGCAATGGCTACACCTTC
CASSLDEGNGYTF
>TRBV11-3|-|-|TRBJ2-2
TGTGCCAGCAGCCCGGGGGTTTCGAACACCGGGGAGCTGTTTTTT
CASSPGVSNTGELFF
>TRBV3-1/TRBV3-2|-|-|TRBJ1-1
TGTGCCAGCAGCCCCTTGCTAATGAACACTGAAGCTTTCTTT
CASSPLLMNTEAFF
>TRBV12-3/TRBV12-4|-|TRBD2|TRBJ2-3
TGTGCCAGCAGTTTATTGGGTACTAGCGTAAGGTATTTT
CASSLLGTSVRYF
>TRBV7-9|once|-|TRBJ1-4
TGTGCCAGCAGCCGCCCCCGAGTTACAACTAATGAAAAACTGTTTTTT
CASSRPRVTTNEKLFF
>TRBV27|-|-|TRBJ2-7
TGTGCCAGCAGTTTAACATCTCCTCCCTCCTACGAGCAGTACTTC
CASSLTSPPSYEQYF
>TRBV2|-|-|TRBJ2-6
TGTGCCAGCAGCAACGGTGGGGCAGGGGCCAACGTCCTGACTTTC
CASSNGGAGANVLTF
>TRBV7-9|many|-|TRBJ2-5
TGTGCCAGCAGCCTCTATACGGGGGCCCAGTACTTC
CASSLYTGAQYF
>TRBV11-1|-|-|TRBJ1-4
TGTGCCAGCAGCCGGGCGGCAGGGGAAGAAAAACTGTTTTTT
CASSRAAGEEKLFF
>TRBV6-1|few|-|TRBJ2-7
TGTGCCAGCAGTGAAGGACAGCTGCGCCCTCGGGAGCAGTACTTC
CASSEGQLRPREQYF
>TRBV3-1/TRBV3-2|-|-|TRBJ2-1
TGTGCCAGCAGCCAAGATGCACCTCTTAGCAATGAGCAGTTCTTC
CASSQDAPLSNEQFF
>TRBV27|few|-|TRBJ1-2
TGTGCCAGCAGTTTTGGGGGAGAGGGACTCTATGGCTACACCTTC
CASSFGGEGLYGYTF
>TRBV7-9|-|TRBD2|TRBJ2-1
TGTGCCAGCTTGGCTTGGACTAGCGGGAGGGTGACCTACAATGAGCAGTTCTTC
CASLAWTSGRVTYNEQFF
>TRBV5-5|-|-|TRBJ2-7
TGTGCCAGCAGCTTTCTATGGCAGGGATATTACGAGCAGTACTTC
CASSFLWQGYYEQYF
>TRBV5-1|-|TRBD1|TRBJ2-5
TGCGCCAGCAGCTGGGGCAGGGGGCAAGAGACCCAGTACTTC
CASSWGRGQETQYF
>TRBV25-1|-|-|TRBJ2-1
TGTGCCAGCAGTGAATACAACGGGGGGCAGTACAATGAGCAGTTCTTC
CASSEYNGGQYNEQFF
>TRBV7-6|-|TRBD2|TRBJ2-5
TGTGCCAGCAGCTTACGACTAGCGGCAGAGACCCAGTACTTC
CASSLRLAAETQYF
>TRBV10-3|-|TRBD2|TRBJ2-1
TGTGCCATCAGACTAGCGGTCTCCTACAATGAGCAGTTCTTC
CAIRLAVSYNEQFF
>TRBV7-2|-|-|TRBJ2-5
TGTGCCAGCAGCTTAGGACGGCGGCCGGGGTCGGAAGAGACCCAGTACTTC
CASSLGRRPGSEETQYF
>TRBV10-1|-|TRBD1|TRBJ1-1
TGCGCCAGCAGTGCGACTCGTTCCGGGACAGGGAACACTGAAGCTTTCTTT
CASSATRSGTGNTEAFF
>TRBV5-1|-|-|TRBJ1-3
TGCGCCAGCAGCCCATGGGGGGGCCCCCTCTCTGGAAACACCATATATTTT
CASSPWGGPLSGNTIYF
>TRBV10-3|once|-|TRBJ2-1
TGTGCCGCCTTGACTGGCTACAATGAGCAGTTCTTC
CAALTGYNEQFF
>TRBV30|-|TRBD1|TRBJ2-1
TGTGCCTGTTCCGGGACAGCCTCCTACAATGAGCAGTTCTTC
CACSGTASYNEQFF
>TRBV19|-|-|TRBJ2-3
TGTGCCAGTACCCAGACTGGAATCACTTTCGATACGCAGTATTTT
CASTQTGITFDTQYF
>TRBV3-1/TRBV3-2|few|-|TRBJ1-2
TGTGCCAGCAGCCAAGCCGCAGGGAACTATGGCTACACCTTC
CASSQAAGNYGYTF
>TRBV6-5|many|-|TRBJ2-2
TGTGCCAGCAGGATACAGGGACCCACCGGGGAGCTGTTTTTT
CASRIQGPTGELFF
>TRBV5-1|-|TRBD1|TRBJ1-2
TGCGCCAGCAGCCTCCAGGGCGGGACAGGGGGCTTACACTATGGCTACACCTTC
CASSLQGGTGGLHYGYTF
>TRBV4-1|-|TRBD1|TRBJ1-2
TGCGCCAGCAGAGTTCCGGGACAGGGGTATGGCTACACCTTC
CASRVPGQGYGYTF
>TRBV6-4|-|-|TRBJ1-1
TGTGCCAGCAGACAACAGCCGAACACTGAAGCTTTCTTT
CASRQQPNTEAFF
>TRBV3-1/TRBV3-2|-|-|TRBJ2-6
TGTGCCAGCAGCCAAGGTTCGTGGGAGGTCAACGTCCTGACTTTC
CASSQGSWEVNVLTF